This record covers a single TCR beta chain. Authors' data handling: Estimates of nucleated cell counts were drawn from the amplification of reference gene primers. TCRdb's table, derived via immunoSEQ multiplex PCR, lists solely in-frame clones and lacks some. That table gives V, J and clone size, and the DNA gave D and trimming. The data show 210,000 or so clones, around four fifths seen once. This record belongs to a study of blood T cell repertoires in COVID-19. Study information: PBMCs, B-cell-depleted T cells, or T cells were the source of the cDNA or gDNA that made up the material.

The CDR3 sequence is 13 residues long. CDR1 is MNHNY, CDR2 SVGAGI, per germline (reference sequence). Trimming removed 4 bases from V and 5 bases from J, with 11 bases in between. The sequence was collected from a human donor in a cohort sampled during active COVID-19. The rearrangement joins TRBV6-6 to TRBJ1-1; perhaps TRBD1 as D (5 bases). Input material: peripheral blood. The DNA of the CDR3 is TGTGCCAGCAGTTCCCTCAAGGGGACTGAAGCTTTCTTT. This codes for CASSSLKGTEAFF.